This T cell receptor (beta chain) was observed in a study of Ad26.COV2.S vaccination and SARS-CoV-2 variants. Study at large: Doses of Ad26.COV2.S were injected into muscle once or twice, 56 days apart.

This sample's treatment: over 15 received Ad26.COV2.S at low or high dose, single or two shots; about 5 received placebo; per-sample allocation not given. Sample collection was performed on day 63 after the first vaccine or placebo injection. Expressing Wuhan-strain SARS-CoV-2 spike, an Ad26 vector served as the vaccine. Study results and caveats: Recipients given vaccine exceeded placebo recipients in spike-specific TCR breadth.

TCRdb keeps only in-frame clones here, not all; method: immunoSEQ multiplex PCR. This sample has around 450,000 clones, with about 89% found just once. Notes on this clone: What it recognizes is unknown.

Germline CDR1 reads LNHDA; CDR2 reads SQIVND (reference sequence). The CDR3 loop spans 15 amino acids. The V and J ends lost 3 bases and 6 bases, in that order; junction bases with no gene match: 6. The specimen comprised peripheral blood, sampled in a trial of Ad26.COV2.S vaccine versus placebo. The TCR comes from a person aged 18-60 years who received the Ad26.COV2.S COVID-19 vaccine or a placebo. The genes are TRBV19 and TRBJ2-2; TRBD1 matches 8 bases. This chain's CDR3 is CASSIWVRGPGELFF. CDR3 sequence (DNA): TGTGCCAGTAGTATTTGGGTCAGGGGGCCCGGGGAGCTGTTTTTT.